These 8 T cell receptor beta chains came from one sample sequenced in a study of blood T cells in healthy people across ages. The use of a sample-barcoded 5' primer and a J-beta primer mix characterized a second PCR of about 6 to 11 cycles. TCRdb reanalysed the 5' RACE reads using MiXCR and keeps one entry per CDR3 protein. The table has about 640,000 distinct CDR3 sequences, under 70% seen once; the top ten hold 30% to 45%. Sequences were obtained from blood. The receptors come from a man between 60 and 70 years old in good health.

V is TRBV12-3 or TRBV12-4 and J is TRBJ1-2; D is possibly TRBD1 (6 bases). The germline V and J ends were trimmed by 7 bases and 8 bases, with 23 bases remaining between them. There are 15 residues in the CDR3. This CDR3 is CASTLTTGYTGGYTF. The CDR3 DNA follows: TGTGCCAGCACCTTAACGACAGGATATACGGGCGGCTACACCTTC.

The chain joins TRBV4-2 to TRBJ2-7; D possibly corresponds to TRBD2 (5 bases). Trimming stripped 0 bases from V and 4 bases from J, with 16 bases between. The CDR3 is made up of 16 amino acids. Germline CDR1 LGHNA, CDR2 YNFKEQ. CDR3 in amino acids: CASSQEWRASRYEQYF. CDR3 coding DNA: TGTGCCAGCAGCCAAGAATGGCGGGCCAGTCGTTACGAGCAGTACTTC.

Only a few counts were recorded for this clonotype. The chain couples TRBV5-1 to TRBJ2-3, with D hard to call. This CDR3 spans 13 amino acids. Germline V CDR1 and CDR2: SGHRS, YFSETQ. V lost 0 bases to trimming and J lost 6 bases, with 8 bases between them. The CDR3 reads CASSLEIKDTQYF. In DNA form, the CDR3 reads TGCGCCAGCAGCTTGGAGATAAAGGATACGCAGTATTTT.

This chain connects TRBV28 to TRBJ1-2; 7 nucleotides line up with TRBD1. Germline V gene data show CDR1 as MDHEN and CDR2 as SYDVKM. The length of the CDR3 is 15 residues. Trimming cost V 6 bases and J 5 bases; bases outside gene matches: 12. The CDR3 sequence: CASSPGGGGGYGYTF. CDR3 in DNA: TGTGCCAGCAGCCCCGGGGGAGGGGGCGGTTATGGCTACACCTTC.

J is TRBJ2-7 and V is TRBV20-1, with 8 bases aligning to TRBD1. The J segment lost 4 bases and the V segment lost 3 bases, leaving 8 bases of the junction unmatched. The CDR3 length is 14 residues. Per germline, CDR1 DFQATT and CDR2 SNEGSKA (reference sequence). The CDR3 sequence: CSASAGGQGYEQYF. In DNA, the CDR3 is TGCAGTGCTAGCGCAGGGGGCCAAGGATACGAGCAGTACTTC.

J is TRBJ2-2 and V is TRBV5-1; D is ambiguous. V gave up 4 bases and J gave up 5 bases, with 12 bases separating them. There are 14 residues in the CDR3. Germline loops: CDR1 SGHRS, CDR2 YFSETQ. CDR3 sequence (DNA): TGCGCCAGCAGCCTCTCGGGTATAACCGGGGAGCTGTTTTTT. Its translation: CASSLSGITGELFF.

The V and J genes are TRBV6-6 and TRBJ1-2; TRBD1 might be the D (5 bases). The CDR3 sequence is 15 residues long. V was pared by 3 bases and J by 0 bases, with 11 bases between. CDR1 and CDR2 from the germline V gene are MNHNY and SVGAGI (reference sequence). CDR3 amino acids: CASSYRQRSNYGYTF. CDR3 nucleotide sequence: TGTGCCAGCAGTTATCGACAGCGCTCTAACTATGGCTACACCTTC.

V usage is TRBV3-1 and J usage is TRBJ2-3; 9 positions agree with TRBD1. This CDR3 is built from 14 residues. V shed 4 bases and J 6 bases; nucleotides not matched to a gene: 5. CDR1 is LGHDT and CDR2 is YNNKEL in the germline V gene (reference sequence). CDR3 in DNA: TGTGCCAGCAGCCGGACAGGGGCTGGGGATACGCAGTATTTT. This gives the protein CASSRTGAGDTQYF.